The T cell receptor (beta chain) described here comes from a study of blood T cell repertoires in COVID-19. The table came from immunoSEQ multiplex PCR; TCRdb's copy has only in-frame clones and leaves some out. This table has around 40,000 clones, around nine tenths appearing once. Trimming removed 3 bases from V and 0 bases from J; junction bases left unmatched: 6. Germline V gene data show CDR1 as SGDLS and CDR2 as YYNGEE. CDR3 size: 16 residues. The V and J genes are TRBV9 and TRBJ2-1, with 7 positions matching TRBD2. Sequenced sample: peripheral blood. This sequence originates from a human donor in a cohort sampled during active COVID-19. The CDR3: CASSALAASSYNEQFF. The CDR3 coding sequence is TGTGCCAGCAGCGCCCTAGCGGCGAGCTCCTACAATGAGCAGTTCTTC. The whole variable domain, remainder taken from reference TRBV9 and TRBJ2-1, is DSGVTQTPKHLITATGQRVTLRCSPRSGDLSVYWYQQSLDQGLQFLIQYYNGEERAKGNILERFSAQQFPDLHSELNLSSLELGDSALYFCASSALAASSYNEQFFGPGTRLTVL.